This T cell receptor (beta chain) was sequenced during a study of early T cells in non-severe SARS-CoV-2 infection. This clonotype was found many times. Its antigen remains unknown. Study-wide results and caveats: There was a bias toward anti-spike CD8 responses in VDJdb matching, which missed private and CD4 specificities.

The CDR3 contains 12 residues. V was clipped by 4 bases and J by 1 base, with 5 bases between them. CDR1 is KGHSH and CDR2 is LQKENI in the germline V gene. Unique molecular identifiers were added to individual cDNA molecules. TCRdb itself ran the 5' RACE reads through MiXCR, one entry per CDR3 protein. The table includes 110,000 or so distinct CDR3 sequences, 9.5% to 13% detected once. Sequenced: whole blood. This chain connects TRBV18 to TRBJ2-7, with unresolved D. This receptor was identified in an adult who was a healthcare worker with PCR-confirmed SARS-CoV-2 infection or an uninfected control (not recorded which). The CDR3 sequence: CASSLTSYEQYF. CDR3 DNA sequence: TGTGCCAGCTCACTAACGTCCTACGAGCAGTACTTC.